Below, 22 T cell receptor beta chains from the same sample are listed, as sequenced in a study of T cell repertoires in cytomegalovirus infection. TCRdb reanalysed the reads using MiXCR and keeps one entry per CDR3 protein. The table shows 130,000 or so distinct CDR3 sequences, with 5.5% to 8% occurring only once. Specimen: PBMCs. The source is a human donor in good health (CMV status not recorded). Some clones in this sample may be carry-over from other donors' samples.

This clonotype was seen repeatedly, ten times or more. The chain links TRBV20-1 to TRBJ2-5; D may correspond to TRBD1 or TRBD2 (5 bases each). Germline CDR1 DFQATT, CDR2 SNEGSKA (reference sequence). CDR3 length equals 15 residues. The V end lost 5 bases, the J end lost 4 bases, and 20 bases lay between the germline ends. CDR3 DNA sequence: TGCAGTGCTCGCCGATTAGGGACCGTGAGAGAGACCCAGTACTTC. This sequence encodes CSARRLGTVRETQYF.

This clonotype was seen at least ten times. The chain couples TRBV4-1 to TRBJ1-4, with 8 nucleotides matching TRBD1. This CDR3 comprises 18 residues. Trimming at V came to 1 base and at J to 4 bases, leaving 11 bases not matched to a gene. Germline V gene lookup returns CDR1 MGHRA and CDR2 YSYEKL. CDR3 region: CASSQVFSQGQVNEKLFF. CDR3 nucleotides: TGCGCCAGCAGCCAAGTTTTCTCCCAGGGACAGGTTAATGAAAAACTGTTTTTT.

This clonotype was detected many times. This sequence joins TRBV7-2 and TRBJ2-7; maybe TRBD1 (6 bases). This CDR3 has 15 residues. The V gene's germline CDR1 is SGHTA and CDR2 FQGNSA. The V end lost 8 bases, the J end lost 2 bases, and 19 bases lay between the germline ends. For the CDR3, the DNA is TGTGCCAGCTCCAGGGGTCGGACACAAACCTACGAGCAGTACTTC. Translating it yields CASSRGRTQTYEQYF.

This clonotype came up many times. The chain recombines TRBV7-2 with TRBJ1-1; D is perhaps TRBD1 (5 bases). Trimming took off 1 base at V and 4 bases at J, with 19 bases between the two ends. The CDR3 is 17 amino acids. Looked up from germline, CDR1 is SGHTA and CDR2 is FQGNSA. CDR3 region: CASSLVGAGLGPTEAFF. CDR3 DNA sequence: TGTGCCAGCAGCTTAGTCGGGGCAGGGTTAGGGCCCACTGAAGCTTTCTTT.

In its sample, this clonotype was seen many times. The CDR3 is CASSRTGGEDTQYF. The CDR3 coding sequence is TGTGCCAGCAGCCGAACAGGGGGCGAGGATACGCAGTATTTT. This rearrangement joins TRBV13 to TRBJ2-3; the match to TRBD1 covers 9 bases. J gave up 6 bases and V 5 bases, and 6 bases lay outside the gene matches. Germline assignment: CDR1 PRHDT and CDR2 FYEKMQ (reference sequence). The CDR3 covers 14 residues. Filled out from reference TRBV13 and TRBJ2-3, the complete variable domain reads AAGVIQSPRHLIKEKRETATLKCYPIPRHDTVYWYQQGPGQDPQFLISFYEKMQSDKGSIPDRFSAQQFSDYHSELNMSSLELGDSALYFCASSRTGGEDTQYFGPGTRLTVL.

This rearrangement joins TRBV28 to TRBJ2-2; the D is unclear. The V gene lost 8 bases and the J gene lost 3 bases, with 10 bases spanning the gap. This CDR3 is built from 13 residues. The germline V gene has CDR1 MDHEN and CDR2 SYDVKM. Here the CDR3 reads CASLFRDTGELFF. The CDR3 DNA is TGTGCCAGCCTCTTTAGGGACACCGGGGAGCTGTTTTTT.

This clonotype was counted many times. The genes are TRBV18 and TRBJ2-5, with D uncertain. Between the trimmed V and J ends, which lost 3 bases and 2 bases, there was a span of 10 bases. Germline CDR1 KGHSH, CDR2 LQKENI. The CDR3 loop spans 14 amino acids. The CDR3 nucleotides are TGTGCCAGCTCACCTGGGAATAGGCAAGAGACCCAGTACTTC. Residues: CASSPGNRQETQYF. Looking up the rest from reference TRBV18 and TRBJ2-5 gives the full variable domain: NAGVMQNPRHLVRRRGQEARLRCSPMKGHSHVYWYRQLPEEGLKFMVYLQKENIIDESGMPKERFSAEFPKEGPSILRIQQVVRGDSAAYFCASSPGNRQETQYFGPGTRLLVL.

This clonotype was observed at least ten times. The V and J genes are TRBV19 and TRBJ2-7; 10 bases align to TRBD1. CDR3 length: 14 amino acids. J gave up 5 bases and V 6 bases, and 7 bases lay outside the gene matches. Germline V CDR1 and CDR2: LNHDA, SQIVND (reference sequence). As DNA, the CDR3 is TGTGCCAGTAGCACCGGACAGGGGGTCCACGAGCAGTACTTC. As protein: CASSTGQGVHEQYF.

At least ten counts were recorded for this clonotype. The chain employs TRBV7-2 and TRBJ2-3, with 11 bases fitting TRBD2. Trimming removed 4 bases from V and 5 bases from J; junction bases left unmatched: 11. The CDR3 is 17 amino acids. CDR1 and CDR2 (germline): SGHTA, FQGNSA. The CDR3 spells CASSSTIIAGGGDTQYF. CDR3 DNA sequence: TGTGCCAGCAGCTCGACTATCATAGCGGGGGGGGGAGATACGCAGTATTTT.

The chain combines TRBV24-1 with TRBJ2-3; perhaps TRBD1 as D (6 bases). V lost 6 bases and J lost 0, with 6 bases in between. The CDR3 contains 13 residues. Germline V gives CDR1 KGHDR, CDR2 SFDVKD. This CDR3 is CATSTGSTDTQYF. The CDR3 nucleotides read TGTGCCACCAGTACAGGGAGCACAGATACGCAGTATTTT.

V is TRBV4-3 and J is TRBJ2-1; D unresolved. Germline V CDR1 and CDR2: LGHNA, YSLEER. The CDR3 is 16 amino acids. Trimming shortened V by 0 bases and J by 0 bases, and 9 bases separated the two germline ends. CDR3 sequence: CASSQDTGSSYNEQFF. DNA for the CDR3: TGCGCCAGCAGCCAAGATACGGGTAGCTCCTACAATGAGCAGTTCTTC.

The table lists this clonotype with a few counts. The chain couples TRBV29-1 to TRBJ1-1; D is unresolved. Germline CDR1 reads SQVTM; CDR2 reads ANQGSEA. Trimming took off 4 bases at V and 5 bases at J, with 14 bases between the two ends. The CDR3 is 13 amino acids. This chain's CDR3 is CSVGTGLLTEAFF. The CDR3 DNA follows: TGCAGCGTTGGTACGGGATTGTTAACTGAAGCTTTCTTT.

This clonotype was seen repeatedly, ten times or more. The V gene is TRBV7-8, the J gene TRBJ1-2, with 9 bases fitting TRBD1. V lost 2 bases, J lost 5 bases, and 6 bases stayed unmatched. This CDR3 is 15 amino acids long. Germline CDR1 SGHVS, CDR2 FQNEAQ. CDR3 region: CASSLMGQGSYGYTF. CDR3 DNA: TGTGCCAGCAGCTTAATGGGACAGGGTTCTTATGGCTACACCTTC.

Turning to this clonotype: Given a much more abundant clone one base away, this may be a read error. The CDR3 loop reads CASSLSDSLAAFF. The CDR3 DNA reads as TGTGCCAGCAGCTTATCGGACAGCCTTGCAGCTTTCTTT. The V call is TRBV7-3, the J call TRBJ1-1; D perhaps matches TRBD1 (6 bases). The length of the CDR3 is 13 residues. Germline assignment: CDR1 SGHTA and CDR2 FQGTGA. Trimming took off 2 bases at V and 10 bases at J, with 14 bases between the two ends.

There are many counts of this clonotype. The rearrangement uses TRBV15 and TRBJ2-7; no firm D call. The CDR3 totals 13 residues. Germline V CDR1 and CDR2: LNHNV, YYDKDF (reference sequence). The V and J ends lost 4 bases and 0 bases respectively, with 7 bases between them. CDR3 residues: CATSMVDSYEQYF. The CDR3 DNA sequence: TGTGCCACCAGCATGGTAGACTCCTACGAGCAGTACTTC.

The CDR3 is CSVAPSGGANEQFF. The CDR3 bases are TGCAGCGTAGCCCCTAGCGGGGGGGCCAATGAGCAGTTCTTC. The chain carries TRBV29-1 and TRBJ2-1; 12 nucleotides align to TRBD2. Germline loops: CDR1 SQVTM, CDR2 ANQGSEA. Trimming took 6 bases from V and 6 from J; bases not matched to a gene: 6. This CDR3 comprises 14 residues.

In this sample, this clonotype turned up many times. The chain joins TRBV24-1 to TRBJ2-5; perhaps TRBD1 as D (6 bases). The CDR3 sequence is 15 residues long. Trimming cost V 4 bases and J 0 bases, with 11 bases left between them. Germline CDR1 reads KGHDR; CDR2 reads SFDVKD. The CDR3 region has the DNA TGTGCCACCAGTGAAATACAGGGAAACCAAGAGACCCAGTACTTC. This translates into CATSEIQGNQETQYF.

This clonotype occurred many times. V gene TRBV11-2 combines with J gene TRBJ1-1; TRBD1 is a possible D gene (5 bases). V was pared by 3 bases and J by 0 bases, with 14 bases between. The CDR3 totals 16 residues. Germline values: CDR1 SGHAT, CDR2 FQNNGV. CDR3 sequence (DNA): TGTGCCAGCAGCTTGTCAGGGAGCTTAATGAACACTGAAGCTTTCTTT. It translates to CASSLSGSLMNTEAFF. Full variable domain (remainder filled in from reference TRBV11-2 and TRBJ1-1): EAGVAQSPRYKIIEKRQSVAFWCNPISGHATLYWYQQILGQGPKLLIQFQNNGVVDDSQLPKDRFSAERLKGVDSTLKIQPAKLEDSAVYLCASSLSGSLMNTEAFFGQGTRLTVV.

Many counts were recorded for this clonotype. The CDR3: CASAQGRLKETQYF. The CDR3 bases are TGTGCCAGCGCACAGGGGCGTTTGAAAGAGACCCAGTACTTC. The chain is built from TRBV7-9 and TRBJ2-5; 7 bases are shared with TRBD1. V shed 8 bases and J 3 bases; nucleotides not matched to a gene: 9. CDR3 length: 14 residues. Germline V gene sequence: CDR1 SEHNR, CDR2 FQNEAQ (reference sequence). The full variable domain, with the rest looked up from reference TRBV7-9 and TRBJ2-5, is DTGVSQNPRHKITKRGQNVTFRCDPISEHNRLYWYRQTLGQGPEFLTYFQNEAQLEKSRLLSDRFSAERPKGSFSTLEIQRTEQGDSAMYLCASAQGRLKETQYFGPGTRLLVL.

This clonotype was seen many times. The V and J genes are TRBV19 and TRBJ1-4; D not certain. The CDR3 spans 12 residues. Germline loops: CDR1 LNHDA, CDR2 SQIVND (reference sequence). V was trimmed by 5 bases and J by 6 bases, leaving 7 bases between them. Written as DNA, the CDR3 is TGTGCCAGTAGTCGAACGGATGAAAAACTGTTTTTT. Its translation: CASSRTDEKLFF.

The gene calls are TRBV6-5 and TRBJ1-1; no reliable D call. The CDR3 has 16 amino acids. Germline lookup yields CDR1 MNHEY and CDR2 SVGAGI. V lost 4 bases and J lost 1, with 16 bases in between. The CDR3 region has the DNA TGTGCCAGCAGTTCCCGAGGTGTGGGAGGGAACACTGAAGCTTTCTTT. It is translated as CASSSRGVGGNTEAFF.

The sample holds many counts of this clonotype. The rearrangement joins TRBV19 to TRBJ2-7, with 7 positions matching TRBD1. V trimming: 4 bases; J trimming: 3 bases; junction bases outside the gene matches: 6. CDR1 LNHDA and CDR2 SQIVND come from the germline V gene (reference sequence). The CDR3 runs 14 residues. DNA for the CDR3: TGTGCCAGTAGTACCGGGACAGTGGTCTACGAGCAGTACTTC. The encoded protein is CASSTGTVVYEQYF.